What follows are 29 T cell receptor beta chains derived from one specimen sequenced in a study of blood T cell repertoires in COVID-19. Generated by immunoSEQ multiplex PCR, the TCRdb table keeps only in-frame clones and is missing some. There are fewer than 300,000 clones in the sample; 80% to 85% occur only once, and about 5% lies in the top ten. The source material was PBMCs or T cells enriched from blood (not recorded which). These receptors were obtained from a man between 40 and 49 years old who had been exposed to COVID-19.

The table lists this clone with a count of one. The genes are TRBV7-9 and TRBJ2-7, with TRBD1 matching over 10 bases. The CDR3 is 18 residues long. The V gene end was trimmed by 6 bases and the J gene end by 4 bases; junction bases not matched to a gene: 18. Per the germline V gene, CDR1 is SEHNR and CDR2 is FQNEAQ (reference sequence). The CDR3 reads CASRPGLTGQGRKYEQYF. CDR3 in DNA: TGTGCCAGCAGACCCGGGCTCACGGGACAGGGGAGGAAATACGAGCAGTACTTC.

The J gene is TRBJ1-5, the V gene TRBV4-1; a possible D gene is TRBD1 (5 bases). Germline assignment: CDR1 MGHRA and CDR2 YSYEKL. The CDR3 is made up of 14 amino acids. V was clipped by 0 bases and J by 2 bases, with 5 bases between them. The CDR3 spells CASSQDRGNQPQHF. In DNA, the CDR3 is TGCGCCAGCAGCCAAGACAGGGGCAATCAGCCCCAGCATTTT.

This chain joins TRBV19 and TRBJ2-4; TRBD1 matches 9 bases. Germline assignment: CDR1 LNHDA and CDR2 SQIVND (reference sequence). The CDR3 runs 15 residues. V lost 4 bases and J lost 4; bases outside the gene matches: 5. The CDR3 here is CASSTGQGPKNIQYF. For the CDR3, the DNA is TGTGCCAGTAGTACGGGACAGGGCCCAAAAAACATTCAGTACTTC.

DNA for the CDR3: TGTGCCAGCAGCTTGGGGCCAGGGTCATTGGAGACCCAGTACTTC. Protein product: CASSLGPGSLETQYF. The rearrangement joins TRBV5-4 to TRBJ2-5; D is possibly TRBD1 (5 bases). The CDR3 loop spans 15 amino acids. Germline V gene lookup returns CDR1 SGHNT and CDR2 YYREEE (reference sequence). Between the trimmed V and J ends, which lost 0 bases and 5 bases, there was a span of 14 bases.

This clone turned up a few times. V usage is TRBV3-1 (or the pseudogene TRBV3-2) and J usage is TRBJ2-1; no definite D call. The V gene lost 4 bases and the J gene lost 5 bases, with 9 bases spanning the gap. CDR3 length: 13 residues. Germline V gives CDR1 LGHDT, CDR2 YNNKEL (reference sequence). The CDR3 reads CASSLNRDNEQFF. The CDR3 DNA is TGTGCCAGCAGCCTAAATAGAGACAATGAGCAGTTCTTC.

This rearrangement joins TRBV7-2 to TRBJ1-2; no firm D call. The V gene lost 2 bases and the J gene lost 5 bases, with 3 bases spanning the gap. The length of the CDR3 is 11 residues. Germline CDR1 and CDR2: SGHTA and FQGNSA. The CDR3 reads CASSLLYGYTF. The CDR3 DNA reads TGTGCCAGCAGCTTATTATATGGCTACACCTTC.

The J gene is TRBJ1-5, the V gene TRBV6-2 or TRBV6-3; D possibly corresponds to TRBD1 (5 bases). Germline values: CDR1 MNHEY, CDR2 SVGEGT. CDR3 length equals 13 residues. V lost 8 bases and J lost 6, with 14 bases in between. The CDR3 DNA is TGTGCCAGCCGTTTCAGGGTACGTCAGCCCCAGCATTTT. Its protein product is CASRFRVRQPQHF.

There are many counts of this clone. The rearrangement links TRBV24-1 to TRBJ2-3; 11 bases are shared with TRBD2. Germline V gene lookup returns CDR1 KGHDR and CDR2 SFDVKD. This CDR3 has 13 amino acids. Trimming removed 9 bases from V and 3 bases from J; junction bases left unmatched: 1. The CDR3 loop reads CATGTSGTDTQYF. The CDR3 nucleotides are TGTGCCACCGGGACTAGCGGAACAGATACGCAGTATTTT.

The count of this clone is one. CDR3 sequence reads: CASSSRANVYEQYF. Written as DNA, the CDR3 is TGTGCCAGCAGCTCAAGAGCCAATGTCTACGAGCAGTACTTC. The J gene is TRBJ2-7, the V gene TRBV11-2, with D unresolved. CDR1 is SGHAT and CDR2 is FQNNGV in the germline V gene. CDR3 length: 14 amino acids. The V end lost 4 bases, the J end lost 3 bases, and 13 bases lay between the germline ends.

J is TRBJ1-6 and V is TRBV5-1; 8 positions agree with TRBD1. Germline V gives CDR1 SGHRS, CDR2 YFSETQ. The CDR3 covers 15 residues. The J segment lost 5 bases and the V segment lost 4 bases, leaving 5 bases of the junction unmatched. The CDR3 DNA is TGCGCCAGCAGCCGGACAGGGAACAATAATTCACCCCTCCACTTT. It is translated as CASSRTGNNNSPLHF.

CDR3 DNA sequence: TGTGCCAGTAGTACAGGGGCGTCCGGAAACACCATATATTTT. Protein product: CASSTGASGNTIYF. The rearrangement links TRBV19 to TRBJ1-3; tentative D call: TRBD1 (6 bases). Per germline, CDR1 LNHDA and CDR2 SQIVND (reference sequence). The CDR3 extends over 14 amino acids. V was clipped by 4 bases and J by 4 bases, with 11 bases between them.

V usage is TRBV15 and J usage is TRBJ2-5, with D unresolved. The germline V gene has CDR1 LNHNV and CDR2 YYDKDF (reference sequence). The CDR3 spans 15 residues. V gave up 0 bases and J gave up 3 bases, with 11 bases separating them. The CDR3 nucleotides read TGTGCCACCAGCAGAGACAGAGGTTTTGAAGAGACCCAGTACTTC. It is translated as CATSRDRGFEETQYF.

The chain couples TRBV6-5 to TRBJ2-1; D remains ambiguous. Per germline, CDR1 MNHEY and CDR2 SVGAGI. The CDR3 spans 13 residues. Trimming cost V 5 bases and J 13 bases, with 18 bases left between them. Here the CDR3 reads CASSQMLGNAQFF. CDR3 nucleotides: TGTGCCAGCAGTCAAATGCTAGGAAATGCTCAGTTCTTC.

This chain links TRBV25-1 with TRBJ1-1; weak D call: TRBD1 (5 bases). The CDR3 consists of 17 residues. Germline V gene data show CDR1 as MGHDK and CDR2 as SYGVNS. Trimming removed 3 bases at V and 3 bases at J, with 20 bases between. The CDR3 DNA follows: TGTGCCAGCAGTGAGCCAAGGCGTTGGGCGGGACACACTGAAGCTTTCTTT. Protein: CASSEPRRWAGHTEAFF.

The chain has TRBV4-1 and TRBJ1-1; 8 bases are a match to TRBD1. This CDR3 has 15 amino acids. V lost 3 bases to trimming and J lost 4 bases; unmatched junction nucleotides: 7. Germline assignment: CDR1 MGHRA and CDR2 YSYEKL. The CDR3 DNA is TGCGCCAGCAGCCAGAATCAGGGGGCCGGCACTGAAGCTTTCTTT. It yields the protein CASSQNQGAGTEAFF.

V is TRBV6-5 and J is TRBJ1-2, with D unresolved. This CDR3 is 14 amino acids long. V was shortened by 2 bases and J by 4 bases, with 11 bases between the two germline ends. The germline gives CDR1 MNHEY, CDR2 SVGAGI. CDR3 nucleotides: TGTGCCAGCAGTTACGTCGGGGAGGGCTATGGCTACACCTTC. Residues: CASSYVGEGYGYTF.

This clone appeared once. The CDR3 sequence is CASSLVSSGITGELFF. The CDR3 nucleotides read TGTGCCAGCAGCTTGGTGTCTAGCGGTATCACCGGGGAGCTGTTTTTT. J is TRBJ2-2 and V is TRBV5-5; TRBD2 aligns across 7 bases. CDR1 and CDR2 (germline): SGHKS, YYEKEE (reference sequence). The CDR3 length is 16 residues. The trim removed 0 bases at V and 4 bases at J, leaving 6 bases unmatched.

The chain combines TRBV5-6 with TRBJ2-1, with D maybe TRBD2 (5 bases). The V gene lost 3 bases and the J gene lost 14 bases, with 15 bases spanning the gap. Germline lookup yields CDR1 SGHDT and CDR2 YYEEEE. The CDR3 is 12 residues long. The CDR3 region is CASSSRGSGEFF. Written as DNA, the CDR3 is TGTGCCAGCAGCTCGAGAGGGTCTGGGGAGTTCTTC.

The chain uses TRBV19 and TRBJ1-1, with a possible D match to TRBD1 (5 bases). The germline gives CDR1 LNHDA, CDR2 SQIVND (reference sequence). Trimming removed 4 bases from V and 5 bases from J, with 17 bases in between. This CDR3 has 15 amino acids. The CDR3 spells CASSKGLGLGTEAFF. The CDR3 DNA reads TGTGCCAGTAGTAAGGGTTTGGGGCTGGGAACTGAAGCTTTCTTT.

The V and J genes are TRBV28 and TRBJ1-1; 9 bases line up with TRBD1. The CDR3 is made up of 16 amino acids. Germline lookup yields CDR1 MDHEN and CDR2 SYDVKM. V trimming: 4 bases; J trimming: 3 bases; junction bases outside the gene matches: 9. In DNA, the CDR3 is TGTGCCAGCAGTTCAGGTGGGACAGGGAGATACACTGAAGCTTTCTTT. Amino acids: CASSSGGTGRYTEAFF.

This clone turned up a few times. The rearrangement links TRBV5-4 to TRBJ1-2, with D possibly TRBD1 on 6 matching bases. Trimming shortened V by 2 bases and J by 4 bases, and 12 bases separated the two germline ends. Germline V CDR1 and CDR2: SGHNT, YYREEE (reference sequence). This CDR3 comprises 14 residues. The DNA for the CDR3 is TGTGCCAGCAGCTTACAGGGTGGAGGCTATGGCTACACCTTC. Encoded protein: CASSLQGGGYGYTF.

This clone was observed a few times. The J gene is TRBJ1-4, the V gene TRBV14; D ambiguous. This CDR3 has 14 residues. From germline, CDR1 is SGHDN and CDR2 FVKESK. Trimming left V 2 bases short and J 7 bases short, with 11 bases between. The CDR3 loop is CASSQIYGREKLFF. The CDR3 nucleotides are TGTGCCAGCAGCCAAATTTATGGGCGTGAAAAACTGTTTTTT.

The count of this clone is one. V is TRBV24-1 and J is TRBJ2-1, with D perhaps TRBD2 (5 bases). The germline V gene has CDR1 KGHDR and CDR2 SFDVKD. The length of the CDR3 is 10 residues. Trimming pared 12 bases from V and 10 bases from J, leaving 12 bases between. The CDR3 loop reads CAPPGREQFF. The CDR3 coding sequence is TGTGCCCCGCCGGGAAGGGAGCAGTTCTTC.

The chain links TRBV6-5 to TRBJ1-5; 9 positions agree with TRBD1. The CDR3 extends over 15 amino acids. V dropped 5 bases and J dropped 6; count of bases not matched to a gene: 8. Germline CDR1 reads MNHEY; CDR2 reads SVGAGI. CDR3 bases: TGTGCCAGCAGTACGACAGGGGGTGAAAGTCAGCCCCAGCATTTT. Its protein product is CASSTTGGESQPQHF.

The V gene is TRBV24-1, the J gene TRBJ1-1; TRBD1 might be the D (5 bases). V was trimmed by 3 bases and J by 9 bases, leaving 10 bases between them. The CDR3 contains 12 residues. Germline lookup yields CDR1 KGHDR and CDR2 SFDVKD. The CDR3 spells CATSDTGTQAFF. CDR3 nucleotides: TGTGCCACCAGTGATACAGGAACCCAAGCTTTCTTT.

V gene TRBV9 combines with J gene TRBJ2-2, with 8 bases matching TRBD1. V was pared by 3 bases and J by 4 bases, with 5 bases of the junction left unmatched. This CDR3 spans 15 amino acids. In germline, CDR1 is SGDLS, CDR2 YYNGEE. CDR3 protein: CASSDQGAGTGELFF. The CDR3, as DNA: TGTGCCAGCAGCGATCAGGGGGCGGGCACCGGGGAGCTGTTTTTT.

The chain recombines TRBV3-1 (or the pseudogene TRBV3-2) with TRBJ2-1; D ambiguous. Germline CDR1 and CDR2: LGHDT and YNNKEL (reference sequence). This CDR3 is 15 amino acids long. Trimming pared 1 base from V and 3 bases from J, leaving 10 bases between. CDR3 DNA sequence: TGTGCCAGCAGCCAAGTTCGCGCGGTCTACAATGAGCAGTTCTTC. Its protein is CASSQVRAVYNEQFF.

The chain combines TRBV19 with TRBJ2-7; maybe TRBD2 (6 bases). The germline V gene encodes CDR1 LNHDA and CDR2 SQIVND (reference sequence). CDR3 length equals 15 residues. Trimming removed 2 bases at V and 8 bases at J, with 19 bases between. CDR3 amino acids: CASSISDAGGEKQYF. CDR3 bases: TGTGCCAGTAGTATAAGTGACGCCGGCGGGGAGAAGCAGTACTTC.

This clone occurred once. The CDR3 is CASSLGLSSGNTIYF. CDR3 DNA: TGTGCCAGCAGCTTAGGACTGAGCTCTGGAAACACCATATATTTT. V is TRBV7-2 and J is TRBJ1-3; unclear D gene. The CDR3 totals 15 residues. V gave up 1 base and J gave up 0 bases, with 7 bases separating them. The germline gives CDR1 SGHTA, CDR2 FQGNSA.